The 8 T cell receptor beta chains below come from one sample, sequenced in a study of immune cell composition in non-small cell lung cancer (TCRdb year 2017). Library creation used the immunoSEQ multiplex PCR assay. Held by TCRdb, this immuneACCESS table contains in-frame sequences only and omits some clones. Under half of the omission traces to an unresolved V gene where checked; the cause of the rest is unknown. For this sample there are some 13,000 clones; around 75% appear just once. 14% of the sample is in the top ten clones. Sequencing used lung tumor tissue. The receptor source for this set is a human donor with non-small cell lung cancer.

The chain has TRBV19 and TRBJ1-2; tentatively, D is TRBD1 (5 bases). This CDR3 region has 12 residues. V was pared by 5 bases and J by 2 bases, with 6 bases between. Germline CDR1 reads LNHDA; CDR2 reads SQIVND (reference sequence). The CDR3 coding sequence is TGTGCCAGTAGTGGACAAAACTATGGCTACACCTTC. Translating gives CASSGQNYGYTF.

This clone occurred a few times. The chain joins TRBV7-6 to TRBJ2-5; D perhaps matches TRBD1 (6 bases). Germline CDR1 SGHVS, CDR2 FNYEAQ. The CDR3 is 14 amino acids. Between the trimmed V and J ends, which lost 3 bases and 11 bases, there was a span of 19 bases. This chain's CDR3 is CASSFRETGQVQYF. CDR3 in DNA: TGTGCCAGCAGCTTTCGGGAAACAGGGCAAGTTCAGTACTTC.

V usage is TRBV30 and J usage is TRBJ1-2; D remains unclear. Trimming took off 0 bases at V and 4 bases at J, with 9 bases between the two ends. The CDR3 covers 13 residues. Germline V gene sequence: CDR1 GTSNPN, CDR2 SVGIG (reference sequence). CDR3 amino acids: CAWSVSGLYGYTF. DNA for the CDR3: TGTGCCTGGAGTGTATCAGGCCTCTATGGCTACACCTTC.

The rearrangement links TRBV6-5 to TRBJ1-4, with a tentative D call TRBD1 (6 bases). V lost 9 bases and J 4 bases, leaving 18 bases between the germline ends. The CDR3 spans 15 residues. The germline V gene encodes CDR1 MNHEY and CDR2 SVGAGI. The chain's CDR3 is CASTTGTRSNEKLFF. The CDR3 DNA reads TGTGCCAGTACAACCGGGACACGGAGTAATGAAAAACTGTTTTTT.

This clone was observed a single time. The V and J genes are TRBV11-1 and TRBJ1-2; weak D call: TRBD1 (5 bases). V was pared by 6 bases and J by 4 bases, with 12 bases between. Germline-derived CDR1 and CDR2 are SGHAT and FQDESV (reference sequence). There are 13 residues in the CDR3. Here the CDR3 reads CASSPTGVYGYTF. The CDR3 DNA sequence: TGTGCCAGCAGTCCTACAGGAGTCTATGGCTACACCTTC.

The V and J genes are TRBV7-2 and TRBJ1-2, with 7 bases identical to TRBD1. Trimming removed 5 bases from V and 6 bases from J; junction bases left unmatched: 12. The germline V gene encodes CDR1 SGHTA and CDR2 FQGNSA. The CDR3 runs to 15 residues. The DNA of the CDR3 is TGTGCCAGCAGCCTCAACTTGGGACAGAGGCATGGCTACACCTTC. Amino acid sequence: CASSLNLGQRHGYTF.

There are a few counts of this clone. The rearrangement uses TRBV7-2 and TRBJ2-2; D is unclear. Germline CDR1 is SGHTA and CDR2 is FQGNSA. With 3 bases removed from V and 1 base from J, the gap between germline ends came to 6 bases. The CDR3 totals 14 residues. CDR3 bases: TGTGCCAGCAGCTTCACAAGGAACACCGGGGAGCTGTTTTTT. This translates into CASSFTRNTGELFF.

This CDR3 reads CASSSPTGPQETQYF. In DNA, the CDR3 is TGTGCCAGCAGCTCTCCGACAGGGCCCCAAGAGACCCAGTACTTC. V usage is TRBV5-4 and J usage is TRBJ2-5; 7 nucleotides align to TRBD1. CDR3 length: 15 amino acids. Trimming removed 3 bases from V and 1 base from J; junction bases left unmatched: 6. From germline, CDR1 is SGHNT and CDR2 YYREEE (reference sequence).